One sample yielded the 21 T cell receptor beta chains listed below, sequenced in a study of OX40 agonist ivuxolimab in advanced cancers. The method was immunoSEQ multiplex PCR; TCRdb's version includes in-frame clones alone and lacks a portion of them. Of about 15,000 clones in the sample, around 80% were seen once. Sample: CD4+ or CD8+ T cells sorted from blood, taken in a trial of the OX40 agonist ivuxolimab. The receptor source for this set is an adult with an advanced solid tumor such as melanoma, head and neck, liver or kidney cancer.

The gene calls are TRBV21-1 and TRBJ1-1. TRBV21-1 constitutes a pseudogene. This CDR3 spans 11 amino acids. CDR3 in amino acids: CASRDRPEAFF. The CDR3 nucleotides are TGTGCCAGCAGGGACCGGCCAGAAGCTTTCTTT.

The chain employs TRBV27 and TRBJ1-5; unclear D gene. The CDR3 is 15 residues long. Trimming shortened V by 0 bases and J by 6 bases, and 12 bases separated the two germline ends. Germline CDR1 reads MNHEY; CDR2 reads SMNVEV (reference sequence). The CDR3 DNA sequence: TGTGCCAGCAGTTTATCGATCTTAACGTCTCAGCCCCAGCATTTT. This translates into CASSLSILTSQPQHF.

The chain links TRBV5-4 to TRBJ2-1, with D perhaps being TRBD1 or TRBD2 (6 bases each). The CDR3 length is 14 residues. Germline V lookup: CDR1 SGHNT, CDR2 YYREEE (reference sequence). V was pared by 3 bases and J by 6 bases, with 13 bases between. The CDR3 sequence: CASSWGRGGNEQFF. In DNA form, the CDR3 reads TGTGCCAGCAGCTGGGGCAGGGGAGGCAATGAGCAGTTCTTC.

The CDR3: CASSYADRVRAFF. Here the CDR3 DNA reads TGTGCCAGCAGTTACGCGGACAGGGTGCGAGCTTTCTTT. This chain connects TRBV6-5 to TRBJ1-1, with 8 nucleotides matching TRBD1. This CDR3 spans 13 amino acids. In germline, CDR1 is MNHEY, CDR2 SVGAGI. Trimming at V came to 2 bases and at J to 10 bases, leaving 6 bases not matched to a gene.

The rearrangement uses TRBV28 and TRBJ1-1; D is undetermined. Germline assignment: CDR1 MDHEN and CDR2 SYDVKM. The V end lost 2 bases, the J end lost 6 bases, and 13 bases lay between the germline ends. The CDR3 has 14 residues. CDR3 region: CASSLPGVTAEAFF. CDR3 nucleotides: TGTGCCAGCAGTTTACCCGGTGTTACAGCTGAAGCTTTCTTT.

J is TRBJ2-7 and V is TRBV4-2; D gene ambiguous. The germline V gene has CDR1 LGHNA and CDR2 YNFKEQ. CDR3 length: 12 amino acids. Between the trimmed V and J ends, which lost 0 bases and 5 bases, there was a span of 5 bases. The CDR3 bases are TGTGCCAGCAGCCAAGATCTCCACGAGCAGTACTTC. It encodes CASSQDLHEQYF.

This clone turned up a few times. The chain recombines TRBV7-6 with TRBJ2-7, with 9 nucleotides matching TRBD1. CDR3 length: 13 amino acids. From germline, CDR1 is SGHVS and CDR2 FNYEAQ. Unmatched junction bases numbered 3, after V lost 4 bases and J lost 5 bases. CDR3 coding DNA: TGTGCCAGCAGCTCCCGGGACAGGGACGAGCAGTACTTC. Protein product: CASSSRDRDEQYF. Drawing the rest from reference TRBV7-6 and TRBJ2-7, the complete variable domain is GAGVSQSPRYKVTKRGQDVALRCDPISGHVSLYWYRQALGQGPEFLTYFNYEAQQDKSGLPNDRFSAERPEGSISTLTIQRTEQRDSAMYRCASSSRDRDEQYFGPGTRLTVT.

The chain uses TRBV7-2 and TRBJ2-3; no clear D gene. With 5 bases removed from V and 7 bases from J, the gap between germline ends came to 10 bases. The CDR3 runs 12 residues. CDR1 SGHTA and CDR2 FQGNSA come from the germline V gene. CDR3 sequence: CASSPRLNTQYF. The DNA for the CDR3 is TGTGCCAGCAGCCCCCGGCTGAATACGCAGTATTTT.

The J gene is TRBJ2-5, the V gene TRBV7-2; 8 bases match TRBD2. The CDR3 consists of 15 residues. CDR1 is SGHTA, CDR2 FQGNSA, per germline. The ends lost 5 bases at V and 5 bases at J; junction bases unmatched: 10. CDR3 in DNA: TGTGCCAGCAGCCGCCGGTCCGGGGGGGGCGAGACCCAGTACTTC. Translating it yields CASSRRSGGGETQYF.

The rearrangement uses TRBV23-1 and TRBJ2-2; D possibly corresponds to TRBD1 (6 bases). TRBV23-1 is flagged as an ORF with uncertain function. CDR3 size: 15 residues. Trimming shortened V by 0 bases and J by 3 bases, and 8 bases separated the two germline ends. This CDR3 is CASSQSDRDTGELFF. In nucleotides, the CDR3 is TGCGCCAGCAGTCAATCGGACAGAGACACCGGGGAGCTGTTTTTT.

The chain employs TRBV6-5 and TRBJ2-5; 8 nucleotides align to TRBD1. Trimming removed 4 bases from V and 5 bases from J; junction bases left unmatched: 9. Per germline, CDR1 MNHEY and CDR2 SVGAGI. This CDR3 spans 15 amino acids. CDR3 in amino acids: CASSSQTGAAETQYF. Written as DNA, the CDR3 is TGTGCCAGCAGTTCCCAGACAGGGGCTGCGGAGACCCAGTACTTC.

In DNA, the CDR3 is TGCGCCAGCAGCCAAGTATCTAGCGGGAGCGTAGATACGCAGTATTTT. It is translated as CASSQVSSGSVDTQYF. This chain joins TRBV4-1 and TRBJ2-3; 10 bases are shared with TRBD2. CDR1 is MGHRA, CDR2 YSYEKL, per germline. The CDR3 runs to 16 residues. V lost 1 base and J lost 5; bases outside the gene matches: 6.

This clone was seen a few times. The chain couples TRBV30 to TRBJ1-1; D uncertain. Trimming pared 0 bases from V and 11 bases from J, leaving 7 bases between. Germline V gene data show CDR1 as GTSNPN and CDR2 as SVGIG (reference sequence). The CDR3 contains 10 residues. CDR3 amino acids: CAWSVVGAFF. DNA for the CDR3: TGTGCCTGGAGTGTTGTGGGGGCTTTCTTT.

The CDR3 is CASSRTLAVTSTDTQYF. The CDR3 coding sequence is TGTGCCAGCAGCCGTACGCTAGCGGTGACTAGCACAGATACGCAGTATTTT. The chain recombines TRBV7-2 with TRBJ2-3; TRBD2 aligns across 7 bases. The CDR3 length is 17 residues. The V gene end was trimmed by 5 bases and the J gene end by 0 bases; junction bases not matched to a gene: 11. Germline V CDR1 and CDR2: SGHTA, FQGNSA.

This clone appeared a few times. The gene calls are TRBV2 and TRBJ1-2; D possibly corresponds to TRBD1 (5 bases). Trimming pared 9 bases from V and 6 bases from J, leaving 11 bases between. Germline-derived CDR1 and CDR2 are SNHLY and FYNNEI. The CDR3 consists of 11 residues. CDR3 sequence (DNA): TGTGCCAGTCAGGGAGTAGATGGCTACACCTTC. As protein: CASQGVDGYTF.

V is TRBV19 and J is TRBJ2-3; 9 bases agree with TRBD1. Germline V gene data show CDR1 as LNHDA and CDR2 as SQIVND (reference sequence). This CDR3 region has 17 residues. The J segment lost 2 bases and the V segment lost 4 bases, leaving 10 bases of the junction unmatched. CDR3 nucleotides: TGTGCCAGTAGTAAGGCGCGTGGGACAGGGATCACAGATACGCAGTATTTT. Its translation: CASSKARGTGITDTQYF. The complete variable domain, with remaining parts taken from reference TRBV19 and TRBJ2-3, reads DGGITQSPKYLFRKEGQNVTLSCEQNLNHDAMYWYRQDPGQGLRLIYYSQIVNDFQKGDIAEGYSVSREKKESFPLTVTSAQKNPTAFYLCASSKARGTGITDTQYFGPGTRLTVL.

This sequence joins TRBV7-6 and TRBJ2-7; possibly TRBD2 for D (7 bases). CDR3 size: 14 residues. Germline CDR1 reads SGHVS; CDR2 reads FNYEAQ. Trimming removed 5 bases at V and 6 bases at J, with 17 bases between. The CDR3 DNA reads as TGTGCCAGCAGCCCCGAGGGGGGGGTGGGCGAGCAGTACTTC. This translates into CASSPEGGVGEQYF.

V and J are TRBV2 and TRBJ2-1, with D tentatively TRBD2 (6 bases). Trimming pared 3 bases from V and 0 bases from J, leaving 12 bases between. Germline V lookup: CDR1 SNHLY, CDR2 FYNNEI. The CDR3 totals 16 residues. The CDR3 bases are TGTGCCAGCAGTGAGTGGGACTCAAGCTCCTACAATGAGCAGTTCTTC. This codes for CASSEWDSSSYNEQFF. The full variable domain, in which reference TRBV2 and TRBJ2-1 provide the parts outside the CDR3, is EPEVTQTPSHQVTQMGQEVILRCVPISNHLYFYWYRQILGQKVEFLVSFYNNEISEKSEIFDDQFSVERPDGSNFTLKIRSTKLEDSAMYFCASSEWDSSSYNEQFFGPGTRLTVL.

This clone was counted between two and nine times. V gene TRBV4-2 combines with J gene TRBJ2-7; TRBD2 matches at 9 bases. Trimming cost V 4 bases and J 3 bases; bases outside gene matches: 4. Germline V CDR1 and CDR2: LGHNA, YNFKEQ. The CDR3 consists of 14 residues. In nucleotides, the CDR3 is TGTGCCAGCAGCCCGACTAGCGGACACTACGAGCAGTACTTC. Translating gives CASSPTSGHYEQYF.

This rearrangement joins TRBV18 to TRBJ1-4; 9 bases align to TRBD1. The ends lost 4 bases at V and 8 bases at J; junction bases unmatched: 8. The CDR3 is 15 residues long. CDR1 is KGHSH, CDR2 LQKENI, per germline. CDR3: CASSLSGTGTEKLFF. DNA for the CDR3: TGTGCCAGCTCACTCTCCGGGACAGGGACCGAAAAACTGTTTTTT. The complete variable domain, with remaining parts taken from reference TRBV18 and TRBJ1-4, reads NAGVMQNPRHLVRRRGQEARLRCSPMKGHSHVYWYRQLPEEGLKFMVYLQKENIIDESGMPKERFSAEFPKEGPSILRIQQVVRGDSAAYFCASSLSGTGTEKLFFGSGTQLSVL.

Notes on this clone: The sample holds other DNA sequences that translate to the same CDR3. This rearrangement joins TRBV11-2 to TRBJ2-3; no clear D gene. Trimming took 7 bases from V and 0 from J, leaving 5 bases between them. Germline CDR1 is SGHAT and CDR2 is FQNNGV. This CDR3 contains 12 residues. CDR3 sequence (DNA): TGTGCCAGCACTAGTAGCACAGATACGCAGTATTTT. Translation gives CASTSSTDTQYF. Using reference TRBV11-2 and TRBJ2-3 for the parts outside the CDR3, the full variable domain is EAGVAQSPRYKIIEKRQSVAFWCNPISGHATLYWYQQILGQGPKLLIQFQNNGVVDDSQLPKDRFSAERLKGVDSTLKIQPAKLEDSAVYLCASTSSTDTQYFGPGTRLTVL.